This TCR beta chain was documented in a study of blood T cells in healthy people across ages. Overall study findings and caveats: The diversity estimates, figures obtained from one million T cells, were considered underestimates.

Germline values: CDR1 DFQATT, CDR2 SNEGSKA (reference sequence). The CDR3 is made up of 17 amino acids. J was trimmed by 1 base and V by 6 bases; bases with no gene match: 13. For the second PCR, which ran for about 7 to 11 cycles, a sample-barcoded 5' primer and a J-beta primer mix were used. TCRdb reprocessed the 5' RACE reads with MiXCR, giving one entry per CDR3 protein. The table shows hundreds of thousands of distinct CDR3 sequences, with around 43% occurring only once. The table lists this clonotype with a few counts. The antigen is undetermined. The V gene is TRBV20-1, the J gene TRBJ1-5, with 9 nucleotides matching TRBD1. Input material: blood. The TCR originated in a man aged 60 to 69 in good health. Here the CDR3 reads CSAKGTGKSGSNQPQHF. CDR3 DNA: TGCAGTGCGAAAGGGACAGGGAAGTCTGGAAGCAATCAGCCCCAGCATTTT.